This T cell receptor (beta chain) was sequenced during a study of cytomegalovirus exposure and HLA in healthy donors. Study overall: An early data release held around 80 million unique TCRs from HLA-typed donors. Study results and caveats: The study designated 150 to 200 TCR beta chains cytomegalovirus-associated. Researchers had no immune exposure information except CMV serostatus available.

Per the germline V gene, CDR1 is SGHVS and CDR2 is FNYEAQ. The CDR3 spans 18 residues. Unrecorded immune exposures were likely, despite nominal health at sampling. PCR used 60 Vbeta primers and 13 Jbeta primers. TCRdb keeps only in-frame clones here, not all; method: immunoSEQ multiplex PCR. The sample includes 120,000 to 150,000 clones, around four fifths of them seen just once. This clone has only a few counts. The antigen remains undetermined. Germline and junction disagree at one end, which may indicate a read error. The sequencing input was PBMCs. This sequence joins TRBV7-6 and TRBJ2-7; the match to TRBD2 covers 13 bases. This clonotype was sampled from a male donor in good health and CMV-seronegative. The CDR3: CASSLTLAGGPGSHEQYF. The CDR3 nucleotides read TGTGCCAGCAGCTTAACACTAGCGGGAGGGCCGGGCTCCCACGAGCAGTACTTC.